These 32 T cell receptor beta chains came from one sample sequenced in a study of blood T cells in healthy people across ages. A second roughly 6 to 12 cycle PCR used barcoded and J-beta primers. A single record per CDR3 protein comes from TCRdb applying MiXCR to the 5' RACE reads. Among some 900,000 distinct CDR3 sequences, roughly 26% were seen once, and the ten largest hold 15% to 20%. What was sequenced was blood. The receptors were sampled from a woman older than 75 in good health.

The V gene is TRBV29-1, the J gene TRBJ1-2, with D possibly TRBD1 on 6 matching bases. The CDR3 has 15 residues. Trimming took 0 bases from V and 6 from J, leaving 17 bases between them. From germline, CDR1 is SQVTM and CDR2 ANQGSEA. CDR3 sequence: CSVEDHQGRSDGYTF. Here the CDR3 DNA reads TGCAGCGTTGAAGATCATCAGGGGAGGTCTGATGGCTACACCTTC.

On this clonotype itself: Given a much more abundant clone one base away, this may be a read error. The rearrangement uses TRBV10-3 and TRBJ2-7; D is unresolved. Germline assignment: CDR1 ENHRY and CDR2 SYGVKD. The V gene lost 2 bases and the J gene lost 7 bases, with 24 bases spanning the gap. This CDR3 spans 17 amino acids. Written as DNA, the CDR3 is TGTGCCATCAGTGAGCCCCGTGGTTCCAACCTTTACAATGAGCAGTACTTC. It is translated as CAISEPRGSNLYNEQYF.

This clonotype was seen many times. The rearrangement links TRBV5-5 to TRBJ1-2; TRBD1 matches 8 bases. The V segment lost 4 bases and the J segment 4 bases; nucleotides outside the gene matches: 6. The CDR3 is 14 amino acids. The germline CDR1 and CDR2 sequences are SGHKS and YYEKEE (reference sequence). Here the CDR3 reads CASSPNGQGYGYTF. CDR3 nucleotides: TGTGCCAGCAGCCCGAACGGACAGGGCTATGGCTACACCTTC.

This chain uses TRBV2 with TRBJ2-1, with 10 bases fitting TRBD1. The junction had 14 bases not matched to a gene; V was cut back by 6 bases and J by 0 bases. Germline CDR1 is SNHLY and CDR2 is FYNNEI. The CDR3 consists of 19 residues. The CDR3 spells CASRVGQGGRVSSYNEQFF. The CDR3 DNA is TGTGCCAGCAGAGTCGGACAGGGGGGAAGGGTTTCCTCCTACAATGAGCAGTTCTTC.

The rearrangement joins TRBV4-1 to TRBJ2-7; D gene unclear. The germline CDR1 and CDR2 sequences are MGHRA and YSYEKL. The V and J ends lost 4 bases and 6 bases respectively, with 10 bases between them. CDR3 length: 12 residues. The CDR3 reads CASSPPPGEQYF. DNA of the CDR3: TGCGCCAGCAGCCCCCCCCCGGGCGAGCAGTACTTC.

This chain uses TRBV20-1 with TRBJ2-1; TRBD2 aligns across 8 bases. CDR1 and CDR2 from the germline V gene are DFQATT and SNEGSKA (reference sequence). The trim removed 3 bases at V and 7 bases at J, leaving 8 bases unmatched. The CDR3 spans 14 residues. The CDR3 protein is CSASKPGRANEQFF. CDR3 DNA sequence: TGCAGTGCTAGCAAGCCCGGGAGGGCTAATGAGCAGTTCTTC.

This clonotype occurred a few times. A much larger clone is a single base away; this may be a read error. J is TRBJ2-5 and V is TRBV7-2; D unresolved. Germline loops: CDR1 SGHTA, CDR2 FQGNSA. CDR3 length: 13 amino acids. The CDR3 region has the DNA TGTGCCTGCAGCCAGTCTAGAGCGGAGACCCAGTACTTC. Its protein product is CACSQSRAETQYF.

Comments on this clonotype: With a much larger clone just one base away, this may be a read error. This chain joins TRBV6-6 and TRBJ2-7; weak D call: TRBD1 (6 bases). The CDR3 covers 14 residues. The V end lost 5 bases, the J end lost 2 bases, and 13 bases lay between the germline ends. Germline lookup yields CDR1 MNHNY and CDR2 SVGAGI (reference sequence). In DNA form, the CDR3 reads TGTGCCAGCAGTACGACAGGTGGGACCTACGAGCAGTACTTC. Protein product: CASSTTGGTYEQYF.

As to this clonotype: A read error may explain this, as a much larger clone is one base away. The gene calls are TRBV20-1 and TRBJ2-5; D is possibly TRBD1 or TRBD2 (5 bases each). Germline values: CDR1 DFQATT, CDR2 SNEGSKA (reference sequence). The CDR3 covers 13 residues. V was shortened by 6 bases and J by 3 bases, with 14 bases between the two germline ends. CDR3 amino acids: CSADGDHKETQYF. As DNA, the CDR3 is TGCAGTGCCGACGGGGACCACAAAGAGACCCAGTACTTC.

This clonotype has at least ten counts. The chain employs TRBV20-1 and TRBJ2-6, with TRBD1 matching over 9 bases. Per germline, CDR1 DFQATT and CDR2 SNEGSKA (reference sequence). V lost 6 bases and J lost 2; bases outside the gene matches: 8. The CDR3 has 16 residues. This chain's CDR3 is CSARRDRVPGANVLTF. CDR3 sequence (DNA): TGCAGTGCCCGCCGGGACAGGGTCCCTGGGGCCAACGTCCTGACTTTC.

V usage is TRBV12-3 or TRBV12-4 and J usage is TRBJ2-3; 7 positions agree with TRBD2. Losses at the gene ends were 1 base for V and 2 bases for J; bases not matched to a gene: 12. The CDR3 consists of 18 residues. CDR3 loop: CASSLVLGGGPATDTQYF. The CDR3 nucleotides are TGTGCCAGCAGTTTAGTATTGGGGGGGGGTCCGGCCACAGATACGCAGTATTTT.

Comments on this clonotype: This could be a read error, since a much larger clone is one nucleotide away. CDR3 nucleotide sequence: TGTGCCAACAGCCCACGGTATTTT. Its translation is CANSPRYF. This chain connects TRBV7-9 to TRBJ2-3; unclear D gene. The CDR3 is 8 amino acids. The germline V gene has CDR1 SEHNR and CDR2 FQNEAQ (reference sequence).

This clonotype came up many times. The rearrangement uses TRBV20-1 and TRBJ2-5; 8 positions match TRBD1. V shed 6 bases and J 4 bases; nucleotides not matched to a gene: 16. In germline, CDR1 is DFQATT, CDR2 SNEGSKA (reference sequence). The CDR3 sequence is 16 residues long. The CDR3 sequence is CSAPGQAVKFGETQYF. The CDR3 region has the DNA TGCAGTGCCCCGGGACAGGCTGTAAAGTTTGGAGAGACCCAGTACTTC.

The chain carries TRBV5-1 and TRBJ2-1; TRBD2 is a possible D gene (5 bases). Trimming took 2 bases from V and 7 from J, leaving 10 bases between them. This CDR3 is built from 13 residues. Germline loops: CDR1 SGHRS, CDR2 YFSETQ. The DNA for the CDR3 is TGCGCCAGCAGCTTAGACTTAGCGAATGAGCAGTTCTTC. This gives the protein CASSLDLANEQFF.

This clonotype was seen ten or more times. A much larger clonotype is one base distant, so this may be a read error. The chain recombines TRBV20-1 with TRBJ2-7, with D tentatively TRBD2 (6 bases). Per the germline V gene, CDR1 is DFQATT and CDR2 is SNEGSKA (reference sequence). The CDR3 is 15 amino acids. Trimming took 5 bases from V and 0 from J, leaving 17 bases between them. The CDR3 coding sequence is TGCAGTGCTCCAATGGGCGGGGCGAGCTCCTACGAGCAGTACTTC. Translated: CSAPMGGASSYEQYF.

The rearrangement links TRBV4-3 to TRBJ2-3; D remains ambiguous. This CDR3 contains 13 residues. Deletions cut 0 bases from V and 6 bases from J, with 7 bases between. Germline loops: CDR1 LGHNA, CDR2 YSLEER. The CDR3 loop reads CASSQDRWDTQYF. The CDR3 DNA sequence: TGCGCCAGCAGCCAAGATCGTTGGGATACGCAGTATTTT.

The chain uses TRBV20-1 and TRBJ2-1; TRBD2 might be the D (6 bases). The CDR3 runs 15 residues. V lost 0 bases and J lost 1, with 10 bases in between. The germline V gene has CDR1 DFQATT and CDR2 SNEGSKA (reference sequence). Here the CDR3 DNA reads TGCAGTGCTAGAGATAGACTAGGATCCTACAATGAGCAGTTCTTC. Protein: CSARDRLGSYNEQFF.

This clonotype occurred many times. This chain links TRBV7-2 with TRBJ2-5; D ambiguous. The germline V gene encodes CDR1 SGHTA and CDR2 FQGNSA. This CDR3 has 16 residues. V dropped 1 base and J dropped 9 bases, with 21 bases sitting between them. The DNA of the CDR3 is TGTGCCAGCAGCTTAGAAGTGTCACCACGACCCTGGGCCCAGTACTTC. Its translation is CASSLEVSPRPWAQYF.

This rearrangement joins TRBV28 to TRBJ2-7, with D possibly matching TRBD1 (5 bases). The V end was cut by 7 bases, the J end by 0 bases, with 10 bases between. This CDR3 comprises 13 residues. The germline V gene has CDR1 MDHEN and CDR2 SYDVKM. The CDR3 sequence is CASKDTHSYEQYF. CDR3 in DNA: TGTGCCAGCAAGGACACCCACTCCTACGAGCAGTACTTC.

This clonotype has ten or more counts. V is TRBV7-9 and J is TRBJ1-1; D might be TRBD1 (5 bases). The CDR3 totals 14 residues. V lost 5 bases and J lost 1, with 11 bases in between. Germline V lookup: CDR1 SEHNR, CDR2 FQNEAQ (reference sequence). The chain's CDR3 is CASSPWTRNTEAFF. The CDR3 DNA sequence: TGTGCCAGCAGCCCATGGACACGGAACACTGAAGCTTTCTTT.

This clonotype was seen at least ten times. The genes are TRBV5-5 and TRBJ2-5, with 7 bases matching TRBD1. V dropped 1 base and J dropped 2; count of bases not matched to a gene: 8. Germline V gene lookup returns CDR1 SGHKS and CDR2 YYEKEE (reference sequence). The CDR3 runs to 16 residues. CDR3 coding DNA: TGTGCCAGCAGCTTGACCACAGGGGTAGTACAAGAGACCCAGTACTTC. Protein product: CASSLTTGVVQETQYF.

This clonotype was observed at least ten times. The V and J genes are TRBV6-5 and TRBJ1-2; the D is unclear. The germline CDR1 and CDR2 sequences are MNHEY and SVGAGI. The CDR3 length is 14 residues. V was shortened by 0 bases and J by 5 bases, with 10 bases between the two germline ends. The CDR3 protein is CASSYSNSGYGYTF. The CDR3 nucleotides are TGTGCCAGCAGTTACTCGAACTCGGGTTATGGCTACACCTTC.

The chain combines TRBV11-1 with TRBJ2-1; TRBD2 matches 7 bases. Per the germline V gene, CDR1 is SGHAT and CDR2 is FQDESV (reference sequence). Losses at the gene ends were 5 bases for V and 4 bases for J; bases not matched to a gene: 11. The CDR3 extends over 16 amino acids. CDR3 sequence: CASSQRGTSVYNEQFF. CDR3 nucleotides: TGTGCCAGCAGCCAAAGGGGAACTAGCGTTTACAATGAGCAGTTCTTC.

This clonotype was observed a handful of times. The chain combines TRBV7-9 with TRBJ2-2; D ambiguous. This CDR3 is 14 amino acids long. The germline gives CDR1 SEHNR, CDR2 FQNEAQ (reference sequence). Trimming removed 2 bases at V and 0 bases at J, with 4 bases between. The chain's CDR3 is CASSLRPNTGELFF. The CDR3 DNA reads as TGTGCCAGCAGCTTACGACCGAACACCGGGGAGCTGTTTTTT.

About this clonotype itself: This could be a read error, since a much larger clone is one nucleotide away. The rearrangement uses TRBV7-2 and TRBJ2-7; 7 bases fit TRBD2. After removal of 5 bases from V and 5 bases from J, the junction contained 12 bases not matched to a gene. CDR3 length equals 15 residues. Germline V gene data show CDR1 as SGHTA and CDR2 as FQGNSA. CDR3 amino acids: CASSIKRRGGNEQYF. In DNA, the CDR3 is TGTGCCAGCAGCATTAAGCGGAGGGGAGGGAACGAGCAGTACTTC.

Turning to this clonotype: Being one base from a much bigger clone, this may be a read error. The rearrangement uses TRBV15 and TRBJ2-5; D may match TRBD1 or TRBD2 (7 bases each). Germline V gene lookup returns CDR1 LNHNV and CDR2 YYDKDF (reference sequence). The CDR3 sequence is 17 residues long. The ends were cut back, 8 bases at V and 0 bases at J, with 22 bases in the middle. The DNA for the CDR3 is TGTGCCACCGGCAAAATCAGGGGGGGCCTGTACCAAGAGACCCAGTACTTC. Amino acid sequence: CATGKIRGGLYQETQYF. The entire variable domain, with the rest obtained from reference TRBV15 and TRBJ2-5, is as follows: DAMVIQNPRYQVTQFGKPVTLSCSQTLNHNVMYWYQQKSSQAPKLLFHYYDKDFNNEADTPDNFQSRRPNTSFCFLDIRSPGLGDTAMYLCATGKIRGGLYQETQYFGPGTRLLVL.

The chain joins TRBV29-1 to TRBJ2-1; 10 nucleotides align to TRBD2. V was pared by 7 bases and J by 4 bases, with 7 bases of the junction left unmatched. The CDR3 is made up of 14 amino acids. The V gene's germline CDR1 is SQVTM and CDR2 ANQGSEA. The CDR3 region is CSGNLAGVYNEQFF. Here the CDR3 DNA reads TGCAGCGGAAACCTAGCGGGAGTGTACAATGAGCAGTTCTTC.

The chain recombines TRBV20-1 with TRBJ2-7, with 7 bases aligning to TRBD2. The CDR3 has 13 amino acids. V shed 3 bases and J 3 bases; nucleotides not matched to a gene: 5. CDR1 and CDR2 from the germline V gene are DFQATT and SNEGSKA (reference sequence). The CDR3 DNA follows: TGCAGTGCTAGTCTGGTAGCGGGCTACGAGCAGTACTTC. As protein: CSASLVAGYEQYF.

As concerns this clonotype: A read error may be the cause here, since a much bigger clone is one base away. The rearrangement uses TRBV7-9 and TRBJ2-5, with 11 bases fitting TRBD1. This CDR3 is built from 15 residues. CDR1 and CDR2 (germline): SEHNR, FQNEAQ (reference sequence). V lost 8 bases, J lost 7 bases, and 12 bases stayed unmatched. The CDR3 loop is CASAPWTGGRVTQYF. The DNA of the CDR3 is TGTGCCAGCGCCCCCTGGACAGGGGGCAGAGTGACCCAGTACTTC.

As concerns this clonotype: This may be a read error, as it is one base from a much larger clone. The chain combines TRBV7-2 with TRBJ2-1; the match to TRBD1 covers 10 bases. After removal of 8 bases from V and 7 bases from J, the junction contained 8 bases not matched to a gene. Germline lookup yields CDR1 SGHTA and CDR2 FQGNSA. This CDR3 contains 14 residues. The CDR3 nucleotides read TGTGCCAGCGGCTCGACAGGGGGCTCGAATGAGCAGTTCTTC. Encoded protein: CASGSTGGSNEQFF.

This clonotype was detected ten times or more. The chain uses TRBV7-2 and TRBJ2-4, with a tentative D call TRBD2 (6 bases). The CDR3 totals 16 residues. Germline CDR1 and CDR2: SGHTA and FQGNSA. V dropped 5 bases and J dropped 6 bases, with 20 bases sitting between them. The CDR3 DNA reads TGTGCCAGCAGCCCCAGGAGGGATTCCAGGACAAACATTCAGTACTTC. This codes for CASSPRRDSRTNIQYF.

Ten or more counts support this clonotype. The CDR3 region has the DNA TGTGCCACCTCGGCGGGGGTCCAGGGAGAGACCCAGTACTTC. The encoded protein is CATSAGVQGETQYF. The rearrangement joins TRBV6-2 or TRBV6-3 to TRBJ2-5; 7 nucleotides line up with TRBD2. CDR1 is MNHEY, CDR2 SVGEGT, per germline. CDR3 length equals 14 residues. V shed 10 bases, J shed 4 bases, and the junction held 12 bases outside the gene matches.